This T cell receptor beta chain is from a study of radiotherapy plus CTLA-4 blockade in lung cancer. Study overall: Disease control was achieved by around 32% of patients, and objective responses by 18%. Study-wide results and caveats: Some TCR clones had been derived from tumors. These clones expanded in peripheral blood after radiotherapy plus ipilimumab.

CDR1 MNHNY and CDR2 SVGAGI come from the germline V gene (reference sequence). The V segment lost 5 bases and the J segment 2 bases; nucleotides outside the gene matches: 5. This CDR3 contains 15 residues. With ipilimumab providing CTLA-4 blockade, focal radiation was administered to patients who had chemo-refractory metastatic non-small-cell lung cancer. The table lists this clone with a few counts. Its antigen is as yet unknown. TCRdb keeps only in-frame clones here, not all; method: immunoSEQ multiplex PCR. This table has roughly 97,000 clones, about four fifths appearing once. This specimen was peripheral blood, taken from a patient treated with radiotherapy plus ipilimumab. This TCR was recovered from a human donor with non-small cell lung cancer who had a partial response to radiotherapy plus ipilimumab. Some clones in this sample may be carry-over from other donors' samples. The chain joins TRBV6-6 to TRBJ2-7; TRBD1 matches at 11 bases. The CDR3 DNA follows: TGTGCCAGCAGTCCCACGGGACAGGGGGCCTACGAGCAGTACTTC. Amino acid sequence: CASSPTGQGAYEQYF.